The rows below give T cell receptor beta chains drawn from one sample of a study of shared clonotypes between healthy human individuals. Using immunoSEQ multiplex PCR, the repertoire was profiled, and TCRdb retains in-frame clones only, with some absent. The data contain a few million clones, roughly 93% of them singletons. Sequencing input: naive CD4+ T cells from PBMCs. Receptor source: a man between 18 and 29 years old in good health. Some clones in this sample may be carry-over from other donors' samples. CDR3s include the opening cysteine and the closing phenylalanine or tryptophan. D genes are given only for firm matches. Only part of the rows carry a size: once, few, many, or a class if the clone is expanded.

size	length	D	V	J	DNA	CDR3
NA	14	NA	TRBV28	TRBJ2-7	TGTGCCAGCAGTTTCGGGGACGGAGCCTACGAGCAGTACTTC	CASSFGDGAYEQYF
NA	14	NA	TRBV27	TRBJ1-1	TGTGCCAGCAGTCTAGACAGACTGAACACTGAAGCTTTCTTT	CASSLDRLNTEAFF
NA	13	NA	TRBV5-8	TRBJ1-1	TGTGCCAGCAGCTTGGGGTTGAACACTGAAGCTTTCTTT	CASSLGLNTEAFF
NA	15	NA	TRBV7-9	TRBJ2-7	TGTGCCAGCAGCTTCCCGGACGGGTGGAGGGGTGAGCAGTACTTC	CASSFPDGWRGEQYF
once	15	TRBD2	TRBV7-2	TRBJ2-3	TGTGCCAGCAGGACTAGCGGGAGAGGGACAGATACGCAGTATTTT	CASRTSGRGTDTQYF
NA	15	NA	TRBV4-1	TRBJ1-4	TGCGCCAGCAGCCAAGTCGGGGGGCTAGAGGAAAAACTGTTTTTT	CASSQVGGLEEKLFF
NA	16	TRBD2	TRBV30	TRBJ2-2	TGTGCCTGGATTGGGACTAGCGGGAGCCACACCGGGGAGCTGTTTTTT	CAWIGTSGSHTGELFF
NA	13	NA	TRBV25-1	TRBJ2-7	TGTGCCAGCAGTGAAGGGTTGGGTGGGGAGCAGTACTTC	CASSEGLGGEQYF
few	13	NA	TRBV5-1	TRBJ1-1	TGCGCCAGCACCCTTCTAGGCGGCACTGAAGCTTTCTTT	CASTLLGGTEAFF
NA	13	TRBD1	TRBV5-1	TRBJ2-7	TGCGCCAGCAGCTCCGGGACAGGGGGCGAGCAGTACTTC	CASSSGTGGEQYF
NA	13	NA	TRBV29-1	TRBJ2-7	TGCAGCGTTGAGAGCGCTGATCGGTACGAGCAGTACTTC	CSVESADRYEQYF
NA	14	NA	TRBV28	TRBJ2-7	TGTGCCAGCACAGGGCCAATCGGTATCTACGAGCAGTACTTC	CASTGPIGIYEQYF
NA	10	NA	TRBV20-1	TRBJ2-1	TGCAGTGCGGGCCCATTAGGGCAGTTCTTC	CSAGPLGQFF
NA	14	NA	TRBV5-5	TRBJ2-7	TGTGCCAGCAGCTCCATTAGCGGATCCTACGAGCAGTACTTC	CASSSISGSYEQYF
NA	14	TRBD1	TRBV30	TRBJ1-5	TGTGCCTGGAAAGGACAGGGACTTCATCAGCCCCAGCATTTT	CAWKGQGLHQPQHF
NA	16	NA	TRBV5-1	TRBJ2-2	TGCGCCAGCAGCTTGGACGGACGGCTATCTCCCGGGGAGCTGTTTTTT	CASSLDGRLSPGELFF
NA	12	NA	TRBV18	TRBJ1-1	TGTGCCAGCTCGGGACGGAACACTGAAGCTTTCTTT	CASSGRNTEAFF
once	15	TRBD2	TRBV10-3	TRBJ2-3	TGTGCCATCAGTGAGTCGTTGCTAGCGGGGGATACGCAGTATTTT	CAISESLLAGDTQYF
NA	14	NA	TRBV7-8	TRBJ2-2	TGTGCCAGCAGCTCGACAGGGAGGACCGGGGAGCTGTTTTTT	CASSSTGRTGELFF
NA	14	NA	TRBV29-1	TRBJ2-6	TGCAGCGTTTCGGGGAAGACTGGGGCCAACGTCCTGACTTTC	CSVSGKTGANVLTF
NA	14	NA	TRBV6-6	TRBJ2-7	TGTGCCAGCCTAGAAGACGGACACTCCTACGAGCAGTACTTC	CASLEDGHSYEQYF
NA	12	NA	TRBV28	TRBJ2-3	TGTGCCAGCAGGAGGGGCACAGATACGCAGTATTTT	CASRRGTDTQYF
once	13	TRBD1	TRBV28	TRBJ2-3	TGTGCCACTACACAGGGGCCGGGAGATACGCAGTATTTT	CATTQGPGDTQYF
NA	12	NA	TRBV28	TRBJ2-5	TGTGCCAGCAGTTTATTCGGGGAGACCCAGTACTTC	CASSLFGETQYF
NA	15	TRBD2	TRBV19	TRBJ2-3	TGTGCCAGTAGTGGACTAGCGGGAGGCGGAGATACGCAGTATTTT	CASSGLAGGGDTQYF
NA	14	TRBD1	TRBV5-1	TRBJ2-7	TGCGCCAGCAGCCGACCGGGACAGGTCTACGAGCAGTACTTC	CASSRPGQVYEQYF
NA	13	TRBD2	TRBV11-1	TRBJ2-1	TGTGCCAGCAGATCTAGCGGGATCAATGAGCAGTTCTTC	CASRSSGINEQFF
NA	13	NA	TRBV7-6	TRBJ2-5	TGTGCCAGCAGCGCTGGGAACCAAGAGACCCAGTACTTC	CASSAGNQETQYF
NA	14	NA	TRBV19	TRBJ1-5	TGTGCCAGTAGGCTAGTGCTTTCAAATCAGCCCCAGCATTTT	CASRLVLSNQPQHF
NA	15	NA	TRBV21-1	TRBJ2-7	TGTGCCAGCAGAAACCCGGGACCCCCCTATGACGAGCAGTACTTC	CASRNPGPPYDEQYF
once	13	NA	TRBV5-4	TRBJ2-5	TGTGCCAGCAGCTTGCGTGAAGGGAAGACCCAGTACTTC	CASSLREGKTQYF
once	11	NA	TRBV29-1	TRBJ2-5	TGCAGCGCCGAAAAGCCCGAGACCCAGTACTTC	CSAEKPETQYF
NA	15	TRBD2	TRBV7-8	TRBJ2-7	TGTGCCAGCAGCTTAGCGGTAGCGGGAGACCAAGAGCAGTACTTC	CASSLAVAGDQEQYF
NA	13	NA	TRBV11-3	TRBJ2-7	TGTGCCATTCCAAGACTCTGCACCTACGAGCAGTACTTC	CAIPRLCTYEQYF
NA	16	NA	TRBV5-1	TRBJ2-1	TGCGCCAGCAGCTTGGGGGCAGGTCAATCCCGCAATGAGCAGTTCTTC	CASSLGAGQSRNEQFF
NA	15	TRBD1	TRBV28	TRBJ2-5	TGTGCCAGCAGTCAACGACAGGGGGCAGGAGAGACCCAGTACTTC	CASSQRQGAGETQYF
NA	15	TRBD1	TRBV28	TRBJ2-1	TGTGCCAGCAGTTTCCCCCGGGGACAGGACAATGAGCAGTTCTTC	CASSFPRGQDNEQFF
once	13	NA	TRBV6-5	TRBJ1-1	TGTGCCAGCAGTCCGGTCGAGGACACTGAAGCTTTCTTT	CASSPVEDTEAFF
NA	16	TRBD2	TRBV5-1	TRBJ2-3	TGCGCCAGCAGCTGGGGACTAGCGGGAGACACAGATACGCAGTATTTT	CASSWGLAGDTDTQYF
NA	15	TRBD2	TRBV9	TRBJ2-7	TGTGCCAGCAGTAGGAGCGGGAGCCACTCCTACGAGCAGTACTTC	CASSRSGSHSYEQYF
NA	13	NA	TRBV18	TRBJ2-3	TGTGCCAGCTCACCACCGGAACGATATACGCAGTATTTT	CASSPPERYTQYF
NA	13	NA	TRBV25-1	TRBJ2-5	TGTGCCAGCGCTTCCGCCCCGGGGGAGACCCAGTACTTC	CASASAPGETQYF
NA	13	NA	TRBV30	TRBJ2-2	TGTGCCTGGAATGGCGGGACCGACGGGGAGCTGTTTTTT	CAWNGGTDGELFF
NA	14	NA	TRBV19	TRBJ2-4	TGTGCTAGTAGGGGAATGGGCGACCAAAACATTCAGTACTTC	CASRGMGDQNIQYF
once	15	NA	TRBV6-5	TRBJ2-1	TGTGCCAGCAGTTACTCTCTACCAGGGAGGAATGAGCAGTTCTTC	CASSYSLPGRNEQFF